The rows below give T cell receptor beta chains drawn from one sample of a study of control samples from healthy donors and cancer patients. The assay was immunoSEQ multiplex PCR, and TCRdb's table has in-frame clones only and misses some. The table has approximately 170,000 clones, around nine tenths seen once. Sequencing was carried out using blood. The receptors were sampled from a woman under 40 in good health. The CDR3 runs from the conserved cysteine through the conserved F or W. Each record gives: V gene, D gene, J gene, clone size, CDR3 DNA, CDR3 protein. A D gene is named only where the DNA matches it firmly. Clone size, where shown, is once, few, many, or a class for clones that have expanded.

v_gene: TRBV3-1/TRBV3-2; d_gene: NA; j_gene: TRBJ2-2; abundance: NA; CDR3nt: TGTGCCAGCAGCCAAGGAACTGGACGGGCGAACACCGGGGAGCTGTTTTTT; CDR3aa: CASSQGTGRANTGELFF
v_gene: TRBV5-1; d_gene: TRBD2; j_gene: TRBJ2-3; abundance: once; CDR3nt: TGCGCCAGCAGCTTGGGGGGACTAGCGGTCCGGAGAACTCCAGATACGCAGTATTTT; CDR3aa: CASSLGGLAVRRTPDTQYF
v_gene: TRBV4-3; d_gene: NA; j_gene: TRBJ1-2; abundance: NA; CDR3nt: TGCGCCAGCAGCCATAGTTTAAGGGGCTATGGCTACACCTTC; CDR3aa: CASSHSLRGYGYTF
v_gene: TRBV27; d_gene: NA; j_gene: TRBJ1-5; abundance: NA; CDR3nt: TGTGCCAGCAGTCGCACCGCCTTGAGGGAACCGTATCAGCCCCAGCATTTT; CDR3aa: CASSRTALREPYQPQHF
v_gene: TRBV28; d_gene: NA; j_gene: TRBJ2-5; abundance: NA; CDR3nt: TGTGCCAGCAGTTTATTGCTCGGAAGTCTAGGCCAAGAGACCCAGTACTTC; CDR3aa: CASSLLLGSLGQETQYF
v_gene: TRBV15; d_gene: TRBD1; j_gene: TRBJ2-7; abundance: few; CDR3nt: TGTGCCACCAGGGGACAGGGTCTCGAGCAGTACTTC; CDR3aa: CATRGQGLEQYF
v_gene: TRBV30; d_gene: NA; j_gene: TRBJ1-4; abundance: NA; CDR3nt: TGTGCCTGGGACAGGCCTAATGAAAAACTGTTTTTT; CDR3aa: CAWDRPNEKLFF
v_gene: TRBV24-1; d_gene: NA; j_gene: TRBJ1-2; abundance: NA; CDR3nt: TGTGCCACCAGTGATCCCGGGGGACCTAACTATGGCTACACCTTC; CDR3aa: CATSDPGGPNYGYTF
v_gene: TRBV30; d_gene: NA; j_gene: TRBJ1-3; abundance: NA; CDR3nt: TGTGCCTGGAGTTGGGGGGGGACCTCTGGAAACACCATATATTTT; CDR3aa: CAWSWGGTSGNTIYF
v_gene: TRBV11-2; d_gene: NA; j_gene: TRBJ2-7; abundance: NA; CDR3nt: TGTGCCAGCAGCTTATCCCTAAGCGAATCCTACGAGCAGTACTTC; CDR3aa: CASSLSLSESYEQYF
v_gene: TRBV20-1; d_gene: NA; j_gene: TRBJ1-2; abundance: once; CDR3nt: TGCAGCCAAGGGGGGGGCGGCTACACCTTC; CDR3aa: CSQGGGGYTF
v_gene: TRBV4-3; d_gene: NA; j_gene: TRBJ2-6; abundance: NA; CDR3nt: TGCGCCAGCAGCCAAGAATGGTCTGGGGCCAACGTCCTGACTTTC; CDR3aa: CASSQEWSGANVLTF
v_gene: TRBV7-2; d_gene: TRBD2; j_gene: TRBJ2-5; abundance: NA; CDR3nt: TGTGCCAGCGGCGGCCGACTAGCGGGAGGGCCGGGGGGAGAGACCCAGTACTTC; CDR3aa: CASGGRLAGGPGGETQYF
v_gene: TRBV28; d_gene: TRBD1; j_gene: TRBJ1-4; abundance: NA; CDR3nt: TGTGCCAGCAGGCAGGGACAGGGTGAGAGCGAAAAACTGTTTTTT; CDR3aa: CASRQGQGESEKLFF
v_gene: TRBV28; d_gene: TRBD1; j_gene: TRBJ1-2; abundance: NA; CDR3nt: TGTGCCAGCAGTTACGCACGGGACAGGGGCAGGAGAGGCTACACCTTC; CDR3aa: CASSYARDRGRRGYTF
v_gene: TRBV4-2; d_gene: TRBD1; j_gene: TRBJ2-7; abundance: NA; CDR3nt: TGTGCCAGCAGCCAAGATTGGACAGGGGGCTCCTACGAGCAGTACTTC; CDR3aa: CASSQDWTGGSYEQYF
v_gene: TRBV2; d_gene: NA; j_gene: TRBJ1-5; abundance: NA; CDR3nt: TGTGCCAGCAGGATTGAGGGTAGCAATCAGCCCCAGCATTTT; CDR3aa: CASRIEGSNQPQHF
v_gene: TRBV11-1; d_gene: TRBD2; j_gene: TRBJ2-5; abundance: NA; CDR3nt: TGTGCCAGCAGCTTAGGGCGACGGGAGGTCTTAGAGACCCAGTACTTC; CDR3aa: CASSLGRREVLETQYF
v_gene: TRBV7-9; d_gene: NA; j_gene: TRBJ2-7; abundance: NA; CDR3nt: TGTGCCTCTGATGAGGGGAGGTCCTACGAGCAGTACTTC; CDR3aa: CASDEGRSYEQYF
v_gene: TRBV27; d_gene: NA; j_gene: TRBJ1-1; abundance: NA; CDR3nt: TGTGCCAGCAGTTCCAATACAGGGAATCTCGCTTTCTTT; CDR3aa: CASSSNTGNLAFF
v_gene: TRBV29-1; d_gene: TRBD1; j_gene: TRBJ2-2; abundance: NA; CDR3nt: TGCAGCGTATACCGGACAGGGAGGACCGGGGAGCTGTTTTTT; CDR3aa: CSVYRTGRTGELFF
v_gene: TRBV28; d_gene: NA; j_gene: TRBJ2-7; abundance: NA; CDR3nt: TGTGCCACCGGGAGGACAGGCCCTTGGGAGCAGTACTTC; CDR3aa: CATGRTGPWEQYF
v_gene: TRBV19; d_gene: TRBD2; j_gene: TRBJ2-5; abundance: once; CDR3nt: TGTGCCAGTAGGAATAGCGGGGGCACTGAGACCCAGTACTTC; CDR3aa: CASRNSGGTETQYF
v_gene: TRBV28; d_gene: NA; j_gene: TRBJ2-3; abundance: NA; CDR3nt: TGTGCCAGCAGTGCTACACCCCGTCACCCTAGCACAGATACGCAGTATTTT; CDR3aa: CASSATPRHPSTDTQYF
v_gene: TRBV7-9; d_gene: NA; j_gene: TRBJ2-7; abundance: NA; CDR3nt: TGTGCCAGCAGCTTAGCGGATAACCCCGGCGAGCAGTACTTC; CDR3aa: CASSLADNPGEQYF
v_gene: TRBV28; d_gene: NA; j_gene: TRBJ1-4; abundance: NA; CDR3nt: TGTGCCAGCAGCCCGGGGACTTACAATGAAAAACTGTTTTTT; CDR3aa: CASSPGTYNEKLFF
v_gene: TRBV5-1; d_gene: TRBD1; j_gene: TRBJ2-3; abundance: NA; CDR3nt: TGCGCCAGCAGCCCGGGACAGGGGGTAGATACGCAGTATTTT; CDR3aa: CASSPGQGVDTQYF
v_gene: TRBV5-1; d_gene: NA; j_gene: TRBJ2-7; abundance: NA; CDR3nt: TGCGCCAGCAGCTTGGAGCAGGGGTCCTACGAGCAGTACTTC; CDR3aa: CASSLEQGSYEQYF
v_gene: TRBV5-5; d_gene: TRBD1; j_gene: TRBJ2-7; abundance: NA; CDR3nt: TGTGCCAGCAGCCCGGGACAGGGATGGGGCCACGAGCAGTACTTC; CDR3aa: CASSPGQGWGHEQYF
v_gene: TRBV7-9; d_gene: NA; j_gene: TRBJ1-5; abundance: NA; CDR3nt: TGTGCCAGCAGCCTGACCGGTGAGCAGCCCCAGCATTTT; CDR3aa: CASSLTGEQPQHF
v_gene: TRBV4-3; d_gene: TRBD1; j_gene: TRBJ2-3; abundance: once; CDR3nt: TGCGCCAGCAGCAGGGACAGCAACACAGATACGCAGTATTTT; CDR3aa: CASSRDSNTDTQYF
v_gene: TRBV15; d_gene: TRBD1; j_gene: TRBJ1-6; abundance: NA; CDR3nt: TGTGCCACCAGCTCCTCTAGACAGGGGGCTCGCTCCTATAATTCACCCCTCCACTTT; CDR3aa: CATSSSRQGARSYNSPLHF
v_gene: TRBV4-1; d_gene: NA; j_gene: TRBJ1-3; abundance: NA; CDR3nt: TGCGCCAGCAGCCAAGGTAGCCAGGGGAAATCTGGAAACACCATATATTTT; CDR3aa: CASSQGSQGKSGNTIYF
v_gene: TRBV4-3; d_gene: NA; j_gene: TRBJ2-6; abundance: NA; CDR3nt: TGCGCCAGCAGCCAAGGTTCAGGGTTTGGATCTGGGGCCAACGTCCTGACTTTC; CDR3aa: CASSQGSGFGSGANVLTF
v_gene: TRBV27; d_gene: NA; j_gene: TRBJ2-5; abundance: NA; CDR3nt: TGTGCCACTACAGGGCTCCGGGAGACCCAGTACTTC; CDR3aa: CATTGLRETQYF
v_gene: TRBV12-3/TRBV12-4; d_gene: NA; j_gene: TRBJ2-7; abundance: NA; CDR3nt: TGTGCCAGCAGTTTAGAGGGCGAGCAGTACTTC; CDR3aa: CASSLEGEQYF
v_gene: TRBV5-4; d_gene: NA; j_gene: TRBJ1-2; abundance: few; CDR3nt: TGTGCCAGCAGCCCAAGGACGAAGGATGGCTACACCTTC; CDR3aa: CASSPRTKDGYTF
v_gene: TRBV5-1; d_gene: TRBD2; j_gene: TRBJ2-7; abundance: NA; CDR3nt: TGCGCCAGCAGCCTAGCTAGCGGGAGGGCTAACGAGCAGTACTTC; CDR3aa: CASSLASGRANEQYF
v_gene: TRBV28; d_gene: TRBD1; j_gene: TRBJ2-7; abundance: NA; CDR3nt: TGTGCCAGCAGAACGACAGGGGGAAGCTCCTACGAGCAGTACTTC; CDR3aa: CASRTTGGSSYEQYF
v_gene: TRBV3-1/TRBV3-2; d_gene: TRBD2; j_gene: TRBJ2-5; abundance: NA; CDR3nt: TGTGCCAGCAGCCAAGTATCGGCTAGCGGGAGGGCCGGGGAGACCCAGTACTTC; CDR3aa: CASSQVSASGRAGETQYF
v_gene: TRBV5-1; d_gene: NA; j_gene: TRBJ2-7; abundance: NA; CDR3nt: TGCGCCAGCATCCGGGGGGACAGTCTGGGACGTGACGAGCAGTACTTC; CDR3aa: CASIRGDSLGRDEQYF
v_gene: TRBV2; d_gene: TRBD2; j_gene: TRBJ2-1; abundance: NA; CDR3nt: TGTGCCAGCAGTCTTCCCAGTACGGGAGGGGTCAATGAGCAGTTCTTC; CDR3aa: CASSLPSTGGVNEQFF
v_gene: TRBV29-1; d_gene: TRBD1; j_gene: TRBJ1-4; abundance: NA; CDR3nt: TGCAGCGTCAGGGGGAGGACTACTAATGAAAAACTGTTTTTT; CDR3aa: CSVRGRTTNEKLFF
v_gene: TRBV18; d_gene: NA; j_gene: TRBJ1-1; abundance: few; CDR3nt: TGTGCCAGCTCACCATCGGCTGCGGTGAACACTGAAGCTTTCTTT; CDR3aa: CASSPSAAVNTEAFF
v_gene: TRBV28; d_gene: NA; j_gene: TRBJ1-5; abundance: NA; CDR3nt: TGTGCCACCGCAGACAGTATTAGCAATCAGCCCCAGCATTTT; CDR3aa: CATADSISNQPQHF
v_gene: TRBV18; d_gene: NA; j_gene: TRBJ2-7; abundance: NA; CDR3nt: TGTGCCAGCTCACCAGAGGCAGGGTATCCCTACGAGCAGTACTTC; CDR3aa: CASSPEAGYPYEQYF
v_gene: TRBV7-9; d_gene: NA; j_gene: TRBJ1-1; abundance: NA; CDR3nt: TGTGCCAGCAGCTTAGAAGTCAGGGGAGGGACTGAAGCTTTCTTT; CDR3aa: CASSLEVRGGTEAFF
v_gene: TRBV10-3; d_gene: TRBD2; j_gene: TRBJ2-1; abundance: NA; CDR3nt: TGTGCCATCAGCGAGCGGGAAGGAAATGAGCAGTTCTTC; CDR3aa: CAISEREGNEQFF
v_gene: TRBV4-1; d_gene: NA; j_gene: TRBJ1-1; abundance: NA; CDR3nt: TGCGCCAGCCTCCCCTCGATTGGCACTGAAGCTTTCTTT; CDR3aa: CASLPSIGTEAFF
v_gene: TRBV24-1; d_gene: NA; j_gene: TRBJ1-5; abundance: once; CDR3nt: TGTGCCACCAGTGTGGGCCCAGTACATAGCAATCAGCCCCAGCATTTT; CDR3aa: CATSVGPVHSNQPQHF
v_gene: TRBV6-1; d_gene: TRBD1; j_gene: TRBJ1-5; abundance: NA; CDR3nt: TGTGCCAGCAGTGAAGCGGGACAGATTTCTTATAGCAATCAGCCCCAGCATTTT; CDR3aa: CASSEAGQISYSNQPQHF
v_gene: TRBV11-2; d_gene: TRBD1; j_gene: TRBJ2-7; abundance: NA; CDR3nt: TGTGCCAGCAGACCATGGACAGGGGCTCGACACTACGAGCAGTACTTC; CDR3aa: CASRPWTGARHYEQYF
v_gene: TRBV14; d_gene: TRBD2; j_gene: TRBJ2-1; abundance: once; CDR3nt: TGTGCCAGCAGCCAAGGCACTAGCGGGATACGTGAGCAGTTCTTC; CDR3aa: CASSQGTSGIREQFF